Following are 22 T cell receptor beta chains from one sample sequenced in a study of shared clonotypes between healthy human individuals (dated by TCRdb to 2020 to 2022). For the CD8 naive samples, CD45RO-negative cells were positively selected for CCR7, yielding a CD45RA+CCR7+ population from which TemRA cells were excluded. Libraries were constructed by the immunoSEQ multiplex PCR assay. The table comes from immuneACCESS by way of TCRdb, which keeps in-frame sequences with V and J called. Part of the clones is missing from these tables; in studies checked, under half for an unresolved V gene and the rest for unknown reasons. Within this sample are roughly 2,000,000 clones, with about 95% of them counted one time only. Less than 1.5% of the sample rests with the top ten. The specimen sequenced was naive CD8+ T cells sorted from blood. The sample's cell subset or site, from its label and the paper: CD45RA+CCR7+. The receptors were gathered from a man between 18 and 29 years old in good health.

The DNA of the CDR3 is TGTGCCAGCAGCTCCGAGACAGGATCAGGGGCTCAGCCCCAGCATTTT. This translates into CASSSETGSGAQPQHF. V usage is TRBV5-6 and J usage is TRBJ1-5; D perhaps matches TRBD1 (6 bases). This CDR3 spans 16 amino acids. The germline V gene has CDR1 SGHDT and CDR2 YYEEEE. The ends were cut back, 3 bases at V and 6 bases at J, with 19 bases in the middle.

V is TRBV30 and J is TRBJ2-3; tentatively, D is TRBD2 (6 bases). The CDR3 sequence is 17 residues long. Germline values: CDR1 GTSNPN, CDR2 SVGIG (reference sequence). The V gene lost 0 bases and the J gene lost 2 bases, with 18 bases spanning the gap. The CDR3 loop is CAWSVYGTLGHTDTQYF. The CDR3 nucleotides read TGTGCCTGGAGTGTATATGGGACTCTAGGTCACACAGATACGCAGTATTTT. Variable domain in full (rest from reference TRBV30 and TRBJ2-3): SQTIHQWPATLVQPVGSPLSLECTVEGTSNPNLYWYRQAAGRGLQLLFYSVGIGQISSEVPQNLSASRPQDRQFILSSKKLLLSDSGFYLCAWSVYGTLGHTDTQYFGPGTRLTVL.

J is TRBJ2-3 and V is TRBV2, with 8 bases aligning to TRBD2. The germline CDR1 and CDR2 sequences are SNHLY and FYNNEI. The V and J ends lost 3 bases and 0 bases, in that order; junction bases with no gene match: 5. This CDR3 contains 16 residues. CDR3 sequence reads: CASSDLLADSTDTQYF. The CDR3, as DNA: TGTGCCAGCAGTGACTTACTAGCGGATAGCACAGATACGCAGTATTTT.

The rearrangement joins TRBV6-5 to TRBJ2-7, with D unresolved. This CDR3 has 14 amino acids. The germline CDR1 and CDR2 sequences are MNHEY and SVGAGI. V was shortened by 0 bases and J by 3 bases, with 9 bases between the two germline ends. The CDR3 here is CASSYSGSHYEQYF. In nucleotides, the CDR3 is TGTGCCAGCAGTTACTCGGGCAGTCACTACGAGCAGTACTTC.

Comments on this clone: Other nucleotide sequences from this sample produce the same CDR3. The chain is built from TRBV11-2 and TRBJ2-7; D tentatively reads TRBD1 or TRBD2 (5 bases each). The CDR3 is made up of 14 amino acids. Germline CDR1 reads SGHAT; CDR2 reads FQNNGV. The V and J ends lost 1 base and 1 base respectively, with 8 bases between them. DNA for the CDR3: TGTGCCAGCAGCTTAGGTTGGGGGTCCTACGAGCAGTACTTC. Protein product: CASSLGWGSYEQYF.

This chain links TRBV7-9 with TRBJ2-1, with D possibly being TRBD1 (6 bases). V shed 5 bases and J shed 4 bases, with 9 bases lying between them. Germline V lookup: CDR1 SEHNR, CDR2 FQNEAQ (reference sequence). CDR3 length: 13 amino acids. The CDR3 DNA sequence: TGTGCCAGCAGCAACGGGACATACAATGAGCAGTTCTTC. Translated, it gives CASSNGTYNEQFF.

As to this clone: The sample holds other DNA sequences that translate to the same CDR3. The chain joins TRBV27 to TRBJ2-1, with unresolved D. V gave up 3 bases and J gave up 4 bases, with 4 bases separating them. The CDR3 covers 12 residues. Germline-derived CDR1 and CDR2 are MNHEY and SMNVEV (reference sequence). CDR3 region: CASSFDYNEQFF. The CDR3 bases are TGTGCCAGCAGTTTCGATTACAATGAGCAGTTCTTC.

This sequence joins TRBV10-3 and TRBJ2-2; 7 bases align to TRBD2. J lost 6 bases, V lost 3 bases, and 13 bases had no gene match. The CDR3 runs to 17 residues. The germline gives CDR1 ENHRY, CDR2 SYGVKD. As DNA, the CDR3 is TGTGCCATCAGTGATTGGGAGGGTGACGTCTCGGCCGGGGAGCTGTTTTTT. This codes for CAISDWEGDVSAGELFF.

The chain is built from TRBV30 and TRBJ2-2, with D perhaps matching TRBD1 or TRBD2 (5 bases each). CDR3 length equals 15 residues. V lost 4 bases and J 2 bases, leaving 14 bases between the germline ends. Germline V CDR1 and CDR2: GTSNPN, SVGIG (reference sequence). The CDR3 region is CAWNTGTYNTGELFF. The CDR3 DNA reads TGTGCCTGGAACACCGGGACGTATAACACCGGGGAGCTGTTTTTT.

The gene calls are TRBV2 and TRBJ1-5, with D unresolved. The CDR3 spans 16 residues. V gave up 2 bases and J gave up 2 bases, with 13 bases separating them. CDR1 and CDR2 (germline): SNHLY, FYNNEI. CDR3 DNA: TGTGCCAGCAGTGAATTGGCGAGGGATGGCAATCAGCCCCAGCATTTT. It is translated as CASSELARDGNQPQHF.

The CDR3 reads CAWSGGAGGLRETQYF. In DNA form, the CDR3 reads TGTGCCTGGAGTGGTGGAGCGGGAGGGCTGAGGGAGACCCAGTACTTC. V is TRBV30 and J is TRBJ2-5; TRBD2 matches at 10 bases. This CDR3 is built from 16 residues. The V and J ends lost 1 base and 5 bases, in that order; junction bases with no gene match: 10. Germline CDR1 is GTSNPN and CDR2 is SVGIG (reference sequence).

This chain joins TRBV6-1 and TRBJ2-1; 7 nucleotides match TRBD2. The V segment lost 3 bases and the J segment 7 bases; nucleotides outside the gene matches: 6. Per the germline V gene, CDR1 is MNHNS and CDR2 is SASEGT. The CDR3 is 14 residues long. The CDR3 region has the DNA TGTGCCAGCAGTGACGGACTAGTGGATAATGAGCAGTTCTTC. Translated, it gives CASSDGLVDNEQFF.

The rearrangement joins TRBV4-2 to TRBJ2-7; TRBD2 agrees at 9 bases. The CDR3 contains 15 residues. J was trimmed by 2 bases and V by 0 bases; bases with no gene match: 2. Looked up from germline, CDR1 is LGHNA and CDR2 is YNFKEQ. Written as DNA, the CDR3 is TGTGCCAGCAGCCAAGAATCTAGCGGGGCCTACGAGCAGTACTTC. Amino acids: CASSQESSGAYEQYF.

Here the CDR3 reads CATSSGGVYYEQYF. The CDR3 DNA sequence: TGTGCCACCAGCTCTGGGGGGGTATACTACGAGCAGTACTTC. The chain couples TRBV15 to TRBJ2-7; 7 bases agree with TRBD2. J lost 3 bases, V lost 5 bases, and 7 bases had no gene match. Germline V lookup: CDR1 LNHNV, CDR2 YYDKDF (reference sequence). CDR3 length equals 14 residues.

V gene TRBV30 combines with J gene TRBJ1-5; the match to TRBD1 covers 9 bases. Trimming removed 1 base from V and 6 bases from J; junction bases left unmatched: 1. Germline CDR1 and CDR2: GTSNPN and SVGIG (reference sequence). The length of the CDR3 is 13 residues. Here the CDR3 reads CAWSGQGGQPQHF. Written as DNA, the CDR3 is TGTGCCTGGAGTGGACAGGGGGGTCAGCCCCAGCATTTT.

This clone appeared a single time. The CDR3 loop reads CASSLSRDSYTDTQYF. The CDR3 coding sequence is TGTGCCAGCAGTTTATCGAGGGACAGCTACACAGATACGCAGTATTTT. The chain is built from TRBV28 and TRBJ2-3, with 7 nucleotides matching TRBD1. The CDR3 is 16 amino acids. V lost 1 base, J lost 2 bases, and 6 bases stayed unmatched. Germline V gives CDR1 MDHEN, CDR2 SYDVKM.

The chain employs TRBV7-9 and TRBJ1-2; D gene unclear. V shed 3 bases and J shed 8 bases, with 13 bases lying between them. The length of the CDR3 is 13 residues. From germline, CDR1 is SEHNR and CDR2 FQNEAQ (reference sequence). The CDR3 here is CASSLWAGRGYTF. The CDR3 bases are TGTGCCAGCAGCTTGTGGGCAGGACGAGGCTACACCTTC.

The count of this clone is one. The junction shows a germline mismatch at one end, possibly a read error. The chain combines TRBV7-7 with TRBJ2-5; 8 bases map to TRBD2. This CDR3 spans 17 amino acids. Germline V lookup: CDR1 SSHAT, CDR2 FNYEAQ (reference sequence). CDR3 loop: CASSWAPQRGSQETQYF. In DNA, the CDR3 is TGTGCTAGCAGCTGGGCCCCACAGCGGGGGAGCCAAGAGACCCAGTACTTC.

The V call is TRBV10-2, the J call TRBJ2-3; 8 bases align to TRBD2. Germline V gives CDR1 WSHSY, CDR2 SAAADI. The CDR3 is 14 residues long. The J segment lost 2 bases and the V segment lost 10 bases, leaving 8 bases of the junction unmatched. The CDR3, as DNA: TGCGCCACCACCTTAGCGGGATACACAGATACGCAGTATTTT. It specifies CATTLAGYTDTQYF.

The V gene is TRBV7-6, the J gene TRBJ2-7; D call uncertain. V gave up 1 base and J gave up 2 bases, with 9 bases separating them. Germline CDR1 and CDR2: SGHVS and FNYEAQ. The CDR3 has 14 residues. The CDR3: CASSLVGPTYEQYF. The DNA of the CDR3 is TGTGCCAGCAGCTTAGTAGGCCCGACCTACGAGCAGTACTTC.

The chain recombines TRBV28 with TRBJ2-1; 8 bases fit TRBD2. After removal of 6 bases from V and 2 bases from J, the junction contained 9 bases not matched to a gene. There are 16 residues in the CDR3. The V gene's germline CDR1 is MDHEN and CDR2 SYDVKM. In DNA form, the CDR3 reads TGTGCCAGCAGCCTTAGGGGCGGGAGGACCTACAATGAGCAGTTCTTC. Protein: CASSLRGGRTYNEQFF.

The chain combines TRBV19 with TRBJ1-5; TRBD1 aligns across 9 bases. The CDR3 consists of 20 residues. The J segment lost 6 bases and the V segment lost 5 bases, leaving 23 bases of the junction unmatched. Germline V gene sequence: CDR1 LNHDA, CDR2 SQIVND (reference sequence). CDR3 in amino acids: CASSANAGTGYLQSTQPQHF. Written as DNA, the CDR3 is TGTGCCAGTAGTGCGAATGCCGGGACAGGGTATCTCCAAAGTACTCAGCCCCAGCATTTT. The whole variable domain, filled in from reference TRBV19 and TRBJ1-5, reads DGGITQSPKYLFRKEGQNVTLSCEQNLNHDAMYWYRQDPGQGLRLIYYSQIVNDFQKGDIAEGYSVSREKKESFPLTVTSAQKNPTAFYLCASSANAGTGYLQSTQPQHFGDGTRLSIL.